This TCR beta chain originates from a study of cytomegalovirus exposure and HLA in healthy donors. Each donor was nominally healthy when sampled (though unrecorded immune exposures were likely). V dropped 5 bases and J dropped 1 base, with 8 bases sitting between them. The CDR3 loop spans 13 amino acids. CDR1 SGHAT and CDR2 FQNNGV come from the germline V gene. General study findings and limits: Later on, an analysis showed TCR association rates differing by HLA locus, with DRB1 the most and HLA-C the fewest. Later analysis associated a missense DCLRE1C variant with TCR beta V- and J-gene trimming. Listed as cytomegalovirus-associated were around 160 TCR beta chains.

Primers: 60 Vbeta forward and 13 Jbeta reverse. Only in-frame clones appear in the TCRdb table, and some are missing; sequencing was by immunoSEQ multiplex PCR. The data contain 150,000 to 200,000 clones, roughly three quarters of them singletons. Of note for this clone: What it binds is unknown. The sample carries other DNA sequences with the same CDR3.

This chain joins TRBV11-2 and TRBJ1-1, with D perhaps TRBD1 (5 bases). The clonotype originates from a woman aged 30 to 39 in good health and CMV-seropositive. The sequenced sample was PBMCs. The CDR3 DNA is TGTGCCAGCAGCCTCGACAGGAACACTGAAGCTTTCTTT. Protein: CASSLDRNTEAFF. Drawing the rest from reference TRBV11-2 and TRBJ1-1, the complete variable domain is EAGVAQSPRYKIIEKRQSVAFWCNPISGHATLYWYQQILGQGPKLLIQFQNNGVVDDSQLPKDRFSAERLKGVDSTLKIQPAKLEDSAVYLCASSLDRNTEAFFGQGTRLTVV.